The 29 T cell receptor beta chains in this list originate from one sample, sequenced in a study of cytomegalovirus exposure and HLA in healthy donors. PCR was performed using 60 Vbeta and 13 Jbeta primers. Repertoires were generated with immunoSEQ multiplex PCR, while TCRdb's copy carries only in-frame clones and drops some. The repertoire holds about 110,000 clones, around 80% seen once, with 7.5% to 9% in the top ten. What was sequenced was PBMCs. The receptors shown here come from a man in his forties or fifties in good health and CMV-seropositive.

The genes are TRBV7-6 and TRBJ2-7, with 9 bases lining up with TRBD1. Trimming at V came to 0 bases and at J to 6 bases, leaving 9 bases not matched to a gene. The CDR3 runs to 16 residues. Germline values: CDR1 SGHVS, CDR2 FNYEAQ. CDR3 sequence (DNA): TGTGCCAGCAGCTTAGCGGGCAGCACAGGGGGCGCCGAGCAGTACTTC. Its translation is CASSLAGSTGGAEQYF. Combining the CDR3 with reference TRBV7-6 and TRBJ2-7 gives the whole variable domain GAGVSQSPRYKVTKRGQDVALRCDPISGHVSLYWYRQALGQGPEFLTYFNYEAQQDKSGLPNDRFSAERPEGSISTLTIQRTEQRDSAMYRCASSLAGSTGGAEQYFGPGTRLTVT.

This rearrangement joins TRBV6-5 to TRBJ2-5; 10 positions match TRBD2. CDR1 and CDR2 (germline): MNHEY, SVGAGI. The junction had 5 bases not matched to a gene; V was cut back by 9 bases and J by 1 base. The CDR3 is 14 residues long. CDR3 region: CASKRGGFQETQYF. The CDR3 DNA follows: TGTGCCAGTAAGCGGGGGGGATTCCAAGAGACCCAGTACTTC.

The chain uses TRBV23-1 and TRBJ2-2; TRBD1 is a possible D gene (5 bases). TRBV23-1 is noted as an ORF with a role that remains uncertain. CDR3 length equals 15 residues. The V end lost 0 bases, the J end lost 3 bases, and 8 bases lay between the germline ends. CDR3 region: CASSQSSRDTGELFF. CDR3 nucleotide sequence: TGCGCCAGCAGTCAATCTTCCAGGGACACCGGGGAGCTGTTTTTT.

The J gene is TRBJ1-2, the V gene TRBV7-3, with TRBD1 matching over 9 bases. This CDR3 spans 14 amino acids. CDR1 and CDR2 (germline): SGHTA, FQGTGA. V trimming: 4 bases; J trimming: 7 bases; junction bases outside the gene matches: 7. The CDR3: CASSSDRGLGGYTF. CDR3 coding DNA: TGTGCCAGCAGCTCCGACAGGGGGTTGGGTGGCTACACCTTC. The full variable domain, its missing parts supplied by reference TRBV7-3 and TRBJ1-2, is GAGVSQTPSNKVTEKGKYVELRCDPISGHTALYWYRQSLGQGPEFLIYFQGTGAADDSGLPNDRFFAVRPEGSVSTLKIQRTERGDSAVYLCASSSDRGLGGYTFGSGTRLTVV.

The chain recombines TRBV2 with TRBJ1-1, with TRBD1 matching 9 bases. This CDR3 spans 14 amino acids. Germline CDR1 is SNHLY and CDR2 is FYNNEI. Germline trimming cut 6 bases from V and 4 bases from J; bases unmatched to any gene: 6. The CDR3 protein is CASSPQGASTEAFF. The DNA of the CDR3 is TGTGCCAGCAGCCCACAGGGGGCATCCACTGAAGCTTTCTTT.

CDR3 coding DNA: TGTGCCTGGAGTGTAGGACAGGGGATTGACAGTCAGTACTTC. Translating gives CAWSVGQGIDSQYF. This sequence joins TRBV30 and TRBJ2-4, with 9 bases identical to TRBD1. Germline CDR1 and CDR2: GTSNPN and SVGIG (reference sequence). Trimming took 0 bases from V and 12 from J; bases not matched to a gene: 9. This CDR3 has 14 amino acids. Complete variable domain (other parts from reference TRBV30 and TRBJ2-4): SQTIHQWPATLVQPVGSPLSLECTVEGTSNPNLYWYRQAAGRGLQLLFYSVGIGQISSEVPQNLSASRPQDRQFILSSKKLLLSDSGFYLCAWSVGQGIDSQYFGAGTRLSVL.

The chain carries TRBV5-5 and TRBJ2-7; D perhaps matches TRBD1 (6 bases). CDR3 length: 14 amino acids. Germline V gene sequence: CDR1 SGHKS, CDR2 YYEKEE (reference sequence). Trimming took 0 bases from V and 4 from J, leaving 11 bases between them. The CDR3 loop is CASSLAGTPYEQYF. The CDR3 DNA follows: TGTGCCAGCAGCTTGGCCGGGACACCATACGAGCAGTACTTC.

The chain links TRBV6-6 to TRBJ1-1; D is ambiguous. V was trimmed by 0 bases and J by 7 bases, leaving 9 bases between them. Germline V gives CDR1 MNHNY, CDR2 SVGAGI (reference sequence). This CDR3 region has 13 residues. In DNA form, the CDR3 reads TGTGCCAGCAGTTACTCGACGGAGAATGAAGCTTTCTTT. Its translation: CASSYSTENEAFF.

This chain uses TRBV2 with TRBJ2-1; 10 bases are shared with TRBD1. J gave up 8 bases and V 3 bases, and 4 bases lay outside the gene matches. This CDR3 contains 14 residues. The germline CDR1 and CDR2 sequences are SNHLY and FYNNEI. The CDR3 DNA is TGTGCCAGCAGTGAGACAGGGGGCAGCCATGAGCAGTTCTTC. Translated, it gives CASSETGGSHEQFF.

The gene calls are TRBV6-6 and TRBJ1-5; D is unclear. Trimming removed 2 bases from V and 0 bases from J, with 8 bases in between. The length of the CDR3 is 15 residues. The germline CDR1 and CDR2 sequences are MNHNY and SVGAGI (reference sequence). The DNA for the CDR3 is TGTGCCAGCAGTTACGGAGGAGCTAGCAATCAGCCCCAGCATTTT. This codes for CASSYGGASNQPQHF.

V and J are TRBV7-2 and TRBJ2-7; TRBD2 matches 12 bases. The CDR3 runs 17 residues. The germline gives CDR1 SGHTA, CDR2 FQGNSA. Trimming removed 5 bases from V and 4 bases from J; junction bases left unmatched: 12. CDR3 DNA: TGTGCCAGCAGCCTGACTAGCGGGGGAGGCTCCCTTTACGAGCAGTACTTC. Translating gives CASSLTSGGGSLYEQYF. Full variable domain (rest looked up from reference TRBV7-2 and TRBJ2-7): GAGVSQSPSNKVTEKGKDVELRCDPISGHTALYWYRQSLGQGLEFLIYFQGNSAPDKSGLPSDRFSAERTGGSVSTLTIQRTQQEDSAVYLCASSLTSGGGSLYEQYFGPGTRLTVT.

This chain links TRBV7-9 with TRBJ2-1; 12 bases are a match to TRBD2. V dropped 1 base and J dropped 4; count of bases not matched to a gene: 5. This CDR3 has 17 amino acids. Germline V lookup: CDR1 SEHNR, CDR2 FQNEAQ (reference sequence). In DNA form, the CDR3 reads TGTGCCAGCAGCTTAGTGGGTGGACTAGCGGGGTACAATGAGCAGTTCTTC. This sequence encodes CASSLVGGLAGYNEQFF.

The V and J genes are TRBV11-3 and TRBJ2-1; 13 bases align to TRBD2. Germline values: CDR1 SGHNT, CDR2 YENEEA. This CDR3 is built from 17 residues. With 3 bases clipped from V and 8 bases from J, the junction kept 10 bases outside the gene matches. As DNA, the CDR3 is TGTGCCAGCAGCTTCCGAACTAGCGGGAGGGGGAGCGATGAGCAGTTCTTC. This gives the protein CASSFRTSGRGSDEQFF.

This clone was recorded once. The rearrangement links TRBV2 to TRBJ2-1; TRBD1 aligns across 10 bases. V lost 8 bases to trimming and J lost 8 bases; unmatched junction nucleotides: 9. This CDR3 is 14 amino acids long. CDR1 and CDR2 (germline): SNHLY, FYNNEI. CDR3 in DNA: TGTGCCAGCGGCCGGGACAGGGGACCCGATGAGCAGTTCTTC. Residues: CASGRDRGPDEQFF.

The genes are TRBV9 and TRBJ1-1, with a possible D match to TRBD1 (5 bases). V was trimmed by 0 bases and J by 11 bases, leaving 11 bases between them. The CDR3 spans 12 residues. Per germline, CDR1 SGDLS and CDR2 YYNGEE. CDR3 coding DNA: TGTGCCAGCAGCGTAGAGGGTGACAGCGCTTTCTTT. Translation gives CASSVEGDSAFF. Together with reference TRBV9 and TRBJ1-1, the CDR3 gives the full variable domain: DSGVTQTPKHLITATGQRVTLRCSPRSGDLSVYWYQQSLDQGLQFLIQYYNGEERAKGNILERFSAQQFPDLHSELNLSSLELGDSALYFCASSVEGDSAFFGQGTRLTVV.

The chain joins TRBV7-2 to TRBJ2-7; 13 nucleotides align to TRBD2. The CDR3 extends over 15 amino acids. CDR1 is SGHTA and CDR2 is FQGNSA in the germline V gene. V trimming: 4 bases; J trimming: 7 bases; junction bases outside the gene matches: 7. The CDR3 coding sequence is TGTGCCAGCAGCTCGAGGACTAGCGGGGGCCTTGAGCAGTACTTC. It is translated as CASSSRTSGGLEQYF. The full variable domain, in which reference TRBV7-2 and TRBJ2-7 provide the parts outside the CDR3, is GAGVSQSPSNKVTEKGKDVELRCDPISGHTALYWYRQSLGQGLEFLIYFQGNSAPDKSGLPSDRFSAERTGGSVSTLTIQRTQQEDSAVYLCASSSRTSGGLEQYFGPGTRLTVT.

The chain joins TRBV29-1 to TRBJ2-5; 12 bases line up with TRBD1. J lost 4 bases, V lost 0 bases, and 3 bases had no gene match. CDR3 length equals 15 residues. Germline assignment: CDR1 SQVTM and CDR2 ANQGSEA. The CDR3 bases are TGCAGCGTTGAAGACTGGGACAGGGGGCGAGAGACCCAGTACTTC. The encoded protein is CSVEDWDRGRETQYF.

Written as DNA, the CDR3 is TGTGCCAGCAGCCCGACCCTTCAGGGGGCCTATGGCTACACCTTC. Protein product: CASSPTLQGAYGYTF. The chain links TRBV7-2 to TRBJ1-2, with 8 nucleotides matching TRBD1. Germline trimming cut 5 bases from V and 4 bases from J; bases unmatched to any gene: 9. Germline values: CDR1 SGHTA, CDR2 FQGNSA. The CDR3 runs 15 residues.

The V call is TRBV27, the J call TRBJ2-7; 7 nucleotides match TRBD2. Trimming at V came to 3 bases and at J to 4 bases, leaving 9 bases not matched to a gene. The CDR3 consists of 15 residues. Germline values: CDR1 MNHEY, CDR2 SMNVEV (reference sequence). The CDR3 region has the DNA TGTGCCAGCAGTTTGGTGGGGGGGGTCAATTACGAGCAGTACTTC. Translating it yields CASSLVGGVNYEQYF.

As DNA, the CDR3 is TGTGCCAGCAGTTCAGGGTTGCTAGGCAAAAACATTCAGTACTTC. This translates into CASSSGLLGKNIQYF. J is TRBJ2-4 and V is TRBV27; D perhaps matches TRBD1 (5 bases). The CDR3 loop spans 15 amino acids. Germline loops: CDR1 MNHEY, CDR2 SMNVEV (reference sequence). V was shortened by 4 bases and J by 3 bases, with 13 bases between the two germline ends.

This clone was observed a handful of times. The chain is built from TRBV28 and TRBJ2-5, with D possibly TRBD2 on 6 matching bases. The V end lost 5 bases, the J end lost 5 bases, and 18 bases lay between the germline ends. Germline values: CDR1 MDHEN, CDR2 SYDVKM. The CDR3 length is 15 residues. CDR3 nucleotides: TGTGCCAGCAGTCCCCGCGGGACCGGGGAGGAGACCCAGTACTTC. This codes for CASSPRGTGEETQYF.

This rearrangement joins TRBV29-1 to TRBJ1-2; 9 bases are shared with TRBD1. Per germline, CDR1 SQVTM and CDR2 ANQGSEA. J gave up 8 bases and V 4 bases, and 11 bases lay outside the gene matches. The CDR3 loop spans 14 amino acids. CDR3 loop: CSVATMTGGHGYTF. In DNA, the CDR3 is TGCAGCGTTGCTACGATGACAGGGGGGCACGGCTACACCTTC.

This clone was seen a handful of times. V usage is TRBV15 and J usage is TRBJ1-3; D uncertain. CDR3 length equals 13 residues. V shed 3 bases and J shed 4 bases, with 7 bases lying between them. Germline values: CDR1 LNHNV, CDR2 YYDKDF (reference sequence). This CDR3 reads CATSSRGGNTIYF. The CDR3 DNA follows: TGTGCCACCAGCAGTCGAGGGGGAAACACCATATATTTT.

This clone came up a few times. This chain uses TRBV27 with TRBJ2-1; D not certain. The ends were cut back, 6 bases at V and 6 bases at J, with 21 bases in the middle. Germline lookup yields CDR1 MNHEY and CDR2 SMNVEV (reference sequence). The CDR3 has 16 residues. CDR3 sequence reads: CASSYSHQTRANEQFF. In DNA, the CDR3 is TGTGCCAGCAGCTACTCCCACCAGACTCGCGCCAATGAGCAGTTCTTC.

This clone was counted only a few times. The chain is built from TRBV6-1 and TRBJ2-7; weak D call: TRBD1 (6 bases). The V gene's germline CDR1 is MNHNS and CDR2 SASEGT. Trimming removed 7 bases from V and 3 bases from J, with 10 bases in between. The CDR3 runs 12 residues. The CDR3 region has the DNA TGTGCCAGCACAGGGGCCTTCTACGAGCAGTACTTC. It specifies CASTGAFYEQYF.

V usage is TRBV18 and J usage is TRBJ1-3, with D unresolved. The CDR3 extends over 14 amino acids. Germline assignment: CDR1 KGHSH and CDR2 LQKENI. The V and J ends lost 6 bases and 1 base respectively, with 10 bases between them. The CDR3 coding sequence is TGTGCCAGCTCCATGGCGGGGTCTGGAAACACCATATATTTT. As protein: CASSMAGSGNTIYF.

This chain connects TRBV7-2 to TRBJ1-2; 7 bases match TRBD1. CDR3 length: 16 amino acids. In germline, CDR1 is SGHTA, CDR2 FQGNSA. Germline trimming cut 5 bases from V and 4 bases from J; bases unmatched to any gene: 13. The CDR3, as DNA: TGTGCCAGCAGCCCAGCCCGACAGGGACATGGCTATGGCTACACCTTC. Its translation: CASSPARQGHGYGYTF.

The V call is TRBV7-2, the J call TRBJ2-7, with TRBD1 identical over 9 bases. Germline V gene data show CDR1 as SGHTA and CDR2 as FQGNSA. Germline trimming cut 3 bases from V and 0 bases from J; bases unmatched to any gene: 3. CDR3 size: 15 residues. The CDR3 is CASSFDRGSSYEQYF. The CDR3 bases are TGTGCCAGCAGCTTTGACAGGGGGAGCTCCTACGAGCAGTACTTC.

The J gene is TRBJ2-1, the V gene TRBV10-2; a possible D gene is TRBD2 (5 bases). The CDR3 is 14 residues long. Germline assignment: CDR1 WSHSY and CDR2 SAAADI. Deletions cut 0 bases from V and 4 bases from J, with 7 bases between. The CDR3 loop reads CASSESRTYNEQFF. The CDR3 DNA reads as TGCGCCAGCAGTGAGTCTAGGACTTACAATGAGCAGTTCTTC.